The 30 T cell receptor beta chains listed next were all sequenced from one sample in a study of shared clonotypes between healthy human individuals. Here immunoSEQ multiplex PCR was the method, and the copy in TCRdb shows in-frame clones only, minus some. The sample shows about 340,000 clones, around 79% of them seen only once. Sequenced material: memory CD4+ T cells sorted from blood. Indicated subset: CD45RA-negative fraction. The receptors stem from a man aged 25-45 years in good health.

In this sample, this clone turned up once. The chain carries TRBV19 and TRBJ2-5, with TRBD1 matching over 11 bases. Germline V CDR1 and CDR2: LNHDA, SQIVND (reference sequence). CDR3 length: 14 residues. V lost 3 bases to trimming and J lost 4 bases; unmatched junction nucleotides: 1. The CDR3 reads CASSMGQGGETQYF. CDR3 DNA: TGTGCCAGTAGTATGGGACAGGGGGGAGAGACCCAGTACTTC.

The J gene is TRBJ1-1, the V gene TRBV7-9, with D hard to call. This CDR3 has 13 amino acids. Germline values: CDR1 SEHNR, CDR2 FQNEAQ (reference sequence). Trimming took off 5 bases at V and 1 base at J, with 8 bases between the two ends. CDR3 nucleotides: TGTGCCAGCAGCCCCTCGGGGAACACTGAAGCTTTCTTT. Translating gives CASSPSGNTEAFF. Filled out from reference TRBV7-9 and TRBJ1-1, the complete variable domain reads DTGVSQNPRHKITKRGQNVTFRCDPISEHNRLYWYRQTLGQGPEFLTYFQNEAQLEKSRLLSDRFSAERPKGSFSTLEIQRTEQGDSAMYLCASSPSGNTEAFFGQGTRLTVV.

This clone showed up many times. The rearrangement links TRBV25-1 to TRBJ2-2, with 9 bases aligning to TRBD1. The J segment lost 5 bases and the V segment lost 6 bases, leaving 7 bases of the junction unmatched. The CDR3 is 15 amino acids. Germline lookup yields CDR1 MGHDK and CDR2 SYGVNS. The CDR3 region has the DNA TGTGCCAGCAGCTCCGGGACAGGGAGGACCGGGGAGCTGTTTTTT. Amino acid sequence: CASSSGTGRTGELFF.

The chain employs TRBV5-1 and TRBJ2-1; 8 bases map to TRBD1. Germline V gene lookup returns CDR1 SGHRS and CDR2 YFSETQ. J was trimmed by 2 bases and V by 4 bases; bases with no gene match: 5. The CDR3 is made up of 15 amino acids. The CDR3 bases are TGCGCCAGCAGCATACAGGGGGGAGCCTACAATGAGCAGTTCTTC. The encoded protein is CASSIQGGAYNEQFF.

The rearrangement links TRBV5-5 to TRBJ1-5; 7 bases fit TRBD1. CDR3 length: 16 residues. The V and J ends lost 0 bases and 7 bases, in that order; junction bases with no gene match: 10. Germline values: CDR1 SGHKS, CDR2 YYEKEE (reference sequence). The CDR3 here is CASSLESRGTQQPQHF. As DNA, the CDR3 is TGTGCCAGCAGCTTGGAATCCAGGGGGACGCAGCAGCCCCAGCATTTT.

CDR3: CASSSGTGGPVSNQPQHF. CDR3 sequence (DNA): TGTGCCAGCAGCTCCGGGACAGGGGGCCCCGTTAGCAATCAGCCCCAGCATTTT. This chain links TRBV28 with TRBJ1-5; 12 positions match TRBD1. Germline V CDR1 and CDR2: MDHEN, SYDVKM. This CDR3 region has 18 residues. Losses at the gene ends were 6 bases for V and 0 bases for J; bases not matched to a gene: 9.

The rearrangement joins TRBV28 to TRBJ1-4; D is possibly TRBD1 (5 bases). CDR3 length: 17 residues. The V end lost 3 bases, the J end lost 3 bases, and 17 bases lay between the germline ends. The germline V gene encodes CDR1 MDHEN and CDR2 SYDVKM. The DNA of the CDR3 is TGTGCCAGCAGTTTCTCGCTGGGGGACCTATCTAATGAAAAACTGTTTTTT. Translated, it gives CASSFSLGDLSNEKLFF.

This chain links TRBV18 with TRBJ2-3, with 10 nucleotides matching TRBD2. The CDR3 runs 16 residues. Germline V CDR1 and CDR2: KGHSH, LQKENI. V dropped 3 bases and J dropped 1; count of bases not matched to a gene: 4. CDR3 protein: CASSPSLAGGTDTQYF. DNA of the CDR3: TGTGCCAGCTCACCTTCGCTAGCGGGAGGCACAGATACGCAGTATTTT.

CDR3 loop: CASSLGYQPQHF. The CDR3 DNA reads as TGTGCCAGCAGTTTAGGTTACCAGCCCCAGCATTTT. The chain uses TRBV27 and TRBJ1-5; D call uncertain. CDR1 MNHEY and CDR2 SMNVEV come from the germline V gene (reference sequence). This CDR3 comprises 12 residues. V gave up 2 bases and J gave up 7 bases, with 6 bases separating them.

The chain has TRBV19 and TRBJ2-6; maybe TRBD2 (5 bases). The CDR3 totals 16 residues. Germline V CDR1 and CDR2: LNHDA, SQIVND (reference sequence). V was shortened by 11 bases and J by 0 bases, with 17 bases between the two germline ends. The CDR3 DNA follows: TGTGCCTCCAAGGGTCCGGGAAGCTCTGGGGCCAACGTCCTGACTTTC. Translation gives CASKGPGSSGANVLTF.

V is TRBV19 and J is TRBJ1-1; D perhaps matches TRBD1 (6 bases). CDR1 and CDR2 from the germline V gene are LNHDA and SQIVND (reference sequence). The CDR3 is 13 residues long. Between the trimmed V and J ends, which lost 4 bases and 4 bases, there was a span of 10 bases. The CDR3 is CASSTGEGTEAFF. In DNA form, the CDR3 reads TGTGCCAGTAGTACAGGGGAAGGCACTGAAGCTTTCTTT.

This clone was counted at least ten times. The CDR3 reads CASQSRPMEYSNQPQHF. The CDR3 DNA follows: TGTGCCAGTCAGAGCCGACCGATGGAGTATAGCAATCAGCCCCAGCATTTT. The V gene is TRBV19, the J gene TRBJ1-5, with D unresolved. Deletions cut 8 bases from V and 0 bases from J, with 20 bases between. Germline CDR1 reads LNHDA; CDR2 reads SQIVND (reference sequence). The CDR3 runs 17 residues.

In the case of this clone: At one boundary the junction diverges from the germline segment, which might be a read error. The V gene is TRBV6-5, the J gene TRBJ1-1; 7 bases agree with TRBD1. This CDR3 contains 14 residues. Germline CDR1 MNHEY, CDR2 SVGAGI. Here the CDR3 reads CASSHSRGQAEAFF. Written as DNA, the CDR3 is TGTGCCAGCAGCCACTCTCGTGGACAGGCTGAGGCTTTCTTT.

The genes are TRBV4-3 and TRBJ2-1; the D is unclear. CDR3 length: 14 amino acids. Germline V CDR1 and CDR2: LGHNA, YSLEER. Trimming pared 1 base from V and 10 bases from J, leaving 14 bases between. CDR3 protein: CASSQGVGPEEQFF. The CDR3 DNA reads TGCGCCAGCAGCCAAGGAGTCGGCCCGGAGGAGCAGTTCTTC.

Remarks on this clone: At the DNA level, this CDR3 is encoded by other sequences in the same sample as well. V usage is TRBV9 and J usage is TRBJ2-5; unclear D gene. The V end was cut by 0 bases, the J end by 2 bases, with 11 bases between. CDR3 size: 15 residues. Germline V CDR1 and CDR2: SGDLS, YYNGEE. The CDR3 loop is CASSVDSTRQETQYF. DNA of the CDR3: TGTGCCAGCAGCGTAGATTCGACAAGACAAGAGACCCAGTACTTC.

V gene TRBV19 combines with J gene TRBJ2-7; D is tentatively TRBD1 or TRBD2 (6 bases each). Trimming took 6 bases from V and 0 from J, leaving 12 bases between them. This CDR3 is 14 amino acids long. CDR1 and CDR2 (germline): LNHDA, SQIVND (reference sequence). The CDR3 protein is CASRKQGLSYEQYF. For the CDR3, the DNA is TGTGCCAGTAGGAAACAGGGACTCTCCTACGAGCAGTACTTC. Full variable domain (rest looked up from reference TRBV19 and TRBJ2-7): DGGITQSPKYLFRKEGQNVTLSCEQNLNHDAMYWYRQDPGQGLRLIYYSQIVNDFQKGDIAEGYSVSREKKESFPLTVTSAQKNPTAFYLCASRKQGLSYEQYFGPGTRLTVT.

V usage is TRBV9 and J usage is TRBJ2-1, with D possibly matching TRBD2 (5 bases). CDR1 and CDR2 (germline): SGDLS, YYNGEE. The CDR3 runs 15 residues. V lost 0 bases, J lost 4 bases, and 11 bases lay in between. The CDR3 DNA is TGTGCCAGCAGCGTAGTCGGAGAGGGTTACAATGAGCAGTTCTTC. This sequence encodes CASSVVGEGYNEQFF.

This chain links TRBV4-1 with TRBJ1-4, with a tentative D call TRBD1 (5 bases). Germline-derived CDR1 and CDR2 are MGHRA and YSYEKL. The CDR3 is 15 amino acids. V gave up 0 bases and J gave up 8 bases, with 13 bases separating them. This chain's CDR3 is CASSQDHQGYEKLFF. CDR3 nucleotides: TGCGCCAGCAGCCAAGATCACCAGGGTTACGAAAAACTGTTTTTT.

Only one count was recorded for this clone. The chain employs TRBV6-4 and TRBJ1-1; D unresolved. The germline gives CDR1 MRHNA, CDR2 SNTAGT. The ends were cut back, 0 bases at V and 4 bases at J, with 12 bases in the middle. The CDR3 is 15 residues long. CDR3 DNA: TGTGCCAGCAGTGACTCCGCCAGTCAGAGCACTGAAGCTTTCTTT. Protein sequence: CASSDSASQSTEAFF.

The chain has TRBV2 and TRBJ1-5; a possible D gene is TRBD1 (5 bases). Deletions cut 5 bases from V and 0 bases from J, with 14 bases between. In germline, CDR1 is SNHLY, CDR2 FYNNEI. There are 16 residues in the CDR3. The CDR3 sequence: CASSPDSRYSNQPQHF. CDR3 bases: TGTGCCAGCAGTCCCGACAGCAGATATAGCAATCAGCCCCAGCATTTT.

The V and J genes are TRBV9 and TRBJ2-7; TRBD1 might be the D (6 bases). The CDR3 totals 14 residues. Germline loops: CDR1 SGDLS, CDR2 YYNGEE. V lost 4 bases, J lost 0 bases, and 11 bases lay in between. The CDR3 DNA reads as TGTGCCAGCAGCTTACAGGGATCCTCCTACGAGCAGTACTTC. It encodes CASSLQGSSYEQYF.

In its sample, this clone was seen many times. This sample also contains other DNA sequences that code for the same CDR3. This chain's CDR3 is CASSLRTMNTEAFF. DNA for the CDR3: TGCGCCAGCAGCTTGCGGACCATGAACACTGAAGCTTTCTTT. The chain carries TRBV5-1 and TRBJ1-1; D gene uncertain. The V end lost 1 base, the J end lost 0 bases, and 7 bases lay between the germline ends. Germline CDR1 reads SGHRS; CDR2 reads YFSETQ. The CDR3 loop spans 14 amino acids.

This chain links TRBV29-1 with TRBJ2-1; possibly TRBD2 for D (6 bases). Germline V gene data show CDR1 as SQVTM and CDR2 as ANQGSEA. The CDR3 totals 15 residues. V gave up 4 bases and J gave up 4 bases, with 17 bases separating them. CDR3 region: CSVVGSRDFYNEQFF. CDR3 sequence (DNA): TGCAGCGTTGTGGGCAGCCGGGACTTTTACAATGAGCAGTTCTTC.

This sequence joins TRBV25-1 and TRBJ1-3, with TRBD1 as a possible D gene (6 bases). V lost 0 bases and J lost 2, with 11 bases in between. The CDR3 spans 16 residues. Germline assignment: CDR1 MGHDK and CDR2 SYGVNS. The CDR3 sequence: CASSEYAWGPGNTIYF. CDR3 DNA: TGTGCCAGCAGTGAATATGCCTGGGGGCCTGGAAACACCATATATTTT.

The V gene is TRBV15, the J gene TRBJ2-7; D call uncertain. In germline, CDR1 is LNHNV, CDR2 YYDKDF (reference sequence). V lost 5 bases, J lost 1 base, and 6 bases lay in between. This CDR3 has 12 residues. In DNA, the CDR3 is TGTGCCACCAGCTCGAGTTCCTACGAGCAGTACTTC. This codes for CATSSSSYEQYF. Drawing the rest from reference TRBV15 and TRBJ2-7, the complete variable domain is DAMVIQNPRYQVTQFGKPVTLSCSQTLNHNVMYWYQQKSSQAPKLLFHYYDKDFNNEADTPDNFQSRRPNTSFCFLDIRSPGLGDTAMYLCATSSSSYEQYFGPGTRLTVT.

This sequence joins TRBV2 and TRBJ1-1; unclear D gene. V lost 3 bases, J lost 1 base, and 6 bases lay in between. This CDR3 comprises 13 residues. CDR1 and CDR2 (germline): SNHLY, FYNNEI. The CDR3 nucleotides read TGTGCCAGCAGTGAGGAAGCGAACACTGAAGCTTTCTTT. Encoded protein: CASSEEANTEAFF.

The chain uses TRBV28 and TRBJ1-4, with a tentative D call TRBD1 (6 bases). Looked up from germline, CDR1 is MDHEN and CDR2 is SYDVKM. The V end was cut by 5 bases, the J end by 3 bases, with 10 bases between. The CDR3 has 14 residues. CDR3 in amino acids: CASSNRVANEKLFF. The CDR3 bases are TGTGCCAGCAGTAACAGGGTAGCTAATGAAAAACTGTTTTTT.

The V gene is TRBV4-3, the J gene TRBJ1-2; the match to TRBD1 covers 9 bases. Germline loops: CDR1 LGHNA, CDR2 YSLEER. V shed 5 bases, J shed 5 bases, and the junction held 12 bases outside the gene matches. The CDR3 sequence is 16 residues long. CDR3 in amino acids: CASSSRSGTGLYGYTF. The CDR3 bases are TGCGCCAGCAGCTCGAGATCCGGGACAGGGCTTTATGGCTACACCTTC.

The chain has TRBV6-1 and TRBJ2-7; D tentatively reads TRBD1 or TRBD2 (5 bases each). With 4 bases removed from V and 0 bases from J, the gap between germline ends came to 13 bases. Germline CDR1 reads MNHNS; CDR2 reads SASEGT. This CDR3 is built from 15 residues. The CDR3 here is CASSAEGSLSYEQYF. CDR3 DNA: TGTGCCAGCAGTGCCGAGGGGTCCCTCTCCTACGAGCAGTACTTC.

V usage is TRBV5-1 and J usage is TRBJ2-6, with a tentative D call TRBD2 (7 bases). V lost 7 bases and J lost 0, with 11 bases in between. The CDR3 extends over 15 amino acids. Germline CDR1 SGHRS, CDR2 YFSETQ. In nucleotides, the CDR3 is TGCGCCAGCCGGGGGGCCGACTCTGGGGCCAACGTCCTGACTTTC. This translates into CASRGADSGANVLTF.